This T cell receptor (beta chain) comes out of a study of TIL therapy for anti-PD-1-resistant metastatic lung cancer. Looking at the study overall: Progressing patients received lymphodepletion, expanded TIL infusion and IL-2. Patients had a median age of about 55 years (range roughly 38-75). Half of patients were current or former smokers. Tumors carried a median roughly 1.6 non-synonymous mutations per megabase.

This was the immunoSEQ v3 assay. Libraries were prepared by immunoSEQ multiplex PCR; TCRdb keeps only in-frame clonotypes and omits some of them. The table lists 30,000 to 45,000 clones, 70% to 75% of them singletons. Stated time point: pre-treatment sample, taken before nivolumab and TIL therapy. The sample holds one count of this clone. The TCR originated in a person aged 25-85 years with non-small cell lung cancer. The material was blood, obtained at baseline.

CDR3: CASSLGGTSKGPGELFF. CDR3 bases: TGTGCCAGCAGCTTGGGGGGGACTTCCAAGGGTCCCGGGGAGCTGTTTTTT. The chain has TRBV13 and TRBJ2-2, with TRBD2 matching 7 bases. Germline CDR1 PRHDT, CDR2 FYEKMQ (reference sequence). Trimming at V came to 3 bases and at J to 6 bases, leaving 13 bases not matched to a gene. This CDR3 comprises 17 residues.